This T cell receptor (beta chain) came from a study of T cells in Graves' hyperthyroidism and ophthalmopathy (dated by TCRdb to between 2019 and 2020). About the study as a whole: Peripheral blood was collected at initial diagnosis, before any treatment. To identify distinguishing TCR V-J signatures, a discovery cohort of about 100 patients was used, comprising roughly 45 with Graves' ophthalmopathy and around 57 with stable Graves' hyperthyroidism. Prospective prediction of ophthalmopathy was tested in an independent validation cohort of about 19 hyperthyroidism patients and 17 patients who later progressed to ophthalmopathy. For training and testing, the 100 or so patients in the discovery cohort were randomly divided in a 7:3 ratio. The study also compared thyroid tissue and blood T-cell repertoires from about six Graves' hyperthyroidism patients. After blood sampling, hyperthyroidism patients were treated with methimazole at a starting dose of 30 mg daily, and ophthalmopathy patients were treated with high-dose intravenous methylprednisolone. The paper reports TCR Vbeta CDR3 sequencing of over 120 peripheral blood samples: approximately 43 ophthalmopathy, fewer than 80 hyperthyroidism and 17 progressor patients.

A patient counted as having stable Graves' hyperthyroidism if no progression to ophthalmopathy occurred over 18 months of follow-up. The hyperthyroidism patients were between 18 and 65 years old and newly diagnosed, with a disease duration of less than 2 months. The study excluded patients with uncontrolled infections, other autoimmune diseases, pregnancy or lactation. Clinical symptoms, serum thyroxine and TRAb, thyroid ultrasound, and orbital computed tomography formed the basis for the diagnoses. PBMCs were isolated from 10 ml of fresh peripheral blood by Ficoll-Paque density gradient centrifugation. Trizol reagent was used to extract total RNA, and RNA quality was then checked on an Agilent 2100 Bioanalyzer. This clonotype was observed at least ten times. The antigen this receptor binds is unknown. No per-base quality is available; no much larger clone lies one base away. Points the paper makes about the study in general: In validation, the model predicted progression to ophthalmopathy a median of approximately 6.3 months before onset, with 70% to 71% sensitivity and almost 75% specificity. Most expanded thyroid clonotypes (frequency above 0.001) were also detected in blood, suggesting blood repertoires may reflect thyroid immune responses. A 13 V-J signature model separated ophthalmopathy from stable hyperthyroidism, with roughly 88% sensitivity and 81.08% specificity in cross-validation and 80%/75% in testing. Sample size was not statistically predetermined, and blinding of investigators to group allocation was not performed.

The TCR beta CDR3 regions were amplified from the RNA transcripts. The first round of RT-PCR for the TCR CDR3 was performed with the HTBI primer set and the Qiagen OneStep RT-PCR kit. The libraries were constructed in a second round of multiplex PCR and then size-selected and purified. Libraries were sequenced paired-end with 100 bp reads on an Illumina HiSeq2000. The published analysis was carried out like this. SOAPnuke was used to process the raw data, throwing out any read that contained adapters or uncalled bases, had a mean Phred below 15, or lacked an exact constant-primer or identifier match. COPE v1.2.5 was used to merge high-quality paired reads, and clonotypes were defined as unique nucleotide sequences. MiTCR v1.1 was used to align clonotypes to the IMGT TRBV, TRBD and TRBJ reference segments. The analysis was restricted to V-J combinations with a frequency above 0.0001, which together covered 99.2% of the repertoires. The TCS score was defined as the ratio of F50 (clonal expansion) to E x V (chaos), calculated using BLOSUM62-based TCRdist between CDR3 peptides within each V-J. Welch's t-statistics and random forest reduced around 510 V-J features to 10 to 15, which were used in a naive Bayes classifier (R e1071). TCRdb ran its own pipeline on the public reads, namely fastp trimming at Q25 and MiXCR clone calling, and kept in-frame beta chains. Merged by CDR3 protein, the rows form single entries marked with the most common genes and DNA. The V and J calls come from TCRdb's annotation, not from the publication. The sample records about 320,000 distinct CDR3 sequences, roughly 15% of which are singletons. Around a third of the sample goes to the ten largest clones.

Relative to germline, V is 6 bases shorter and J is 1 base shorter, with 10 bases between their ends. Spanning cysteine to phenylalanine, the CDR3 consists of 14 amino acids. Of all the DNA, just the CDR3 is kept, 42 bases in frame from base 1. The germline V gene yields WSHSY for CDR1 and SAAADI for CDR2. The clonotype comes from a man younger than 40 with Graves' hyperthyroidism. This receptor chain uses TRBV10-2 and TRBJ2-1, with TRBD2 as a weak D call on 5 bases. Sequenced sample: blood. For the CDR3, the sequence is CASRLTSSYNEQFF. The DNA reads TGCGCCAGCAGACTAACTAGTTCCTACAATGAGCAGTTCTTC.